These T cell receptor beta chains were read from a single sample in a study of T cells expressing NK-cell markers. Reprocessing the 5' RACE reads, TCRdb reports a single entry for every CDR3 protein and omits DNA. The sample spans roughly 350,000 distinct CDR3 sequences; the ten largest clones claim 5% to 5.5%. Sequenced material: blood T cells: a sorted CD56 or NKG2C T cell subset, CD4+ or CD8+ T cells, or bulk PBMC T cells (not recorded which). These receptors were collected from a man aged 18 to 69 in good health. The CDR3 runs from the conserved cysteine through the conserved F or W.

CDR3: CASSLGAGGKGRKQETQYF
V: TRBV5-1
J: TRBJ2-5
length: 19

CDR3: CASSVGPNYNEQFF
V: TRBV18
J: TRBJ2-1
length: 14

CDR3: CASSLYERYEQYF
V: TRBV5-4
J: TRBJ2-7
length: 13

CDR3: CASSAPGAAGANVLTF
V: TRBV2
J: TRBJ2-6
length: 16

CDR3: CASSPDSFKDQPQHF
V: TRBV28
J: TRBJ1-5
length: 15

CDR3: CASRYYRGRTGELFF
V: TRBV12-3/TRBV12-4
J: TRBJ2-2
length: 15

CDR3: CASRTSGQENTEAFF
V: TRBV4-2
J: TRBJ1-1
length: 15

CDR3: CASSIRDYNNEQFF
V: TRBV18
J: TRBJ2-1
length: 14

CDR3: CASSEAKSSGFQETQYF
V: TRBV2
J: TRBJ2-5
length: 17

CDR3: CASRFSGGASETQYF
V: TRBV5-1
J: TRBJ2-5
length: 15

CDR3: CASSLYRLVNYEQYF
V: TRBV12-3/TRBV12-4
J: TRBJ2-7
length: 15

CDR3: CASWDRVAAEQFF
V: TRBV28
J: TRBJ2-1
length: 13

CDR3: CSAPWGATEAFF
V: TRBV20-1
J: TRBJ1-1
length: 12

CDR3: CASSQNSGGYGYTF
V: TRBV7-9
J: TRBJ1-2
length: 14

CDR3: CASSPRSSGGGGEQFF
V: TRBV7-8
J: TRBJ2-1
length: 16

CDR3: CASRENGRREAFF
V: TRBV27
J: TRBJ1-1
length: 13

CDR3: CASSQEPGHSPYNEQFF
V: TRBV4-2
J: TRBJ2-1
length: 17

CDR3: CASSPLVGYEQYF
V: TRBV27
J: TRBJ2-7
length: 13

CDR3: CASSLAAPTGTEAFF
V: TRBV5-1
J: TRBJ1-1
length: 15

CDR3: CASSSVGQGSGYGYTF
V: TRBV7-9
J: TRBJ1-2
length: 16

CDR3: CASRKDREARETQYF
V: TRBV10-2
J: TRBJ2-5
length: 15

CDR3: CASSLGTAWAGQPQHF
V: TRBV27
J: TRBJ1-5
length: 16

CDR3: CASSVGRVRNSPLHF
V: TRBV3-1
J: TRBJ1-6
length: 15

CDR3: CASSDLGRSANTGELFF
V: TRBV2
J: TRBJ2-2
length: 17

CDR3: CASSYRSSGYNEKLFF
V: TRBV6-5
J: TRBJ1-4
length: 16

CDR3: CASSKTGTSTDTQYF
V: TRBV9
J: TRBJ2-3
length: 15

CDR3: CATSVSNSYNEQFF
V: TRBV24-1
J: TRBJ2-1
length: 14

CDR3: CASRTGTSGGAITGELFF
V: TRBV5-1
J: TRBJ2-2
length: 18

CDR3: CASTLAGRYEQYF
V: TRBV6-2/TRBV6-3
J: TRBJ2-7
length: 13

CDR3: CASRRTGNSGNTIYF
V: TRBV12-3/TRBV12-4
J: TRBJ1-3
length: 15

CDR3: CASRGTGGDTQYF
V: TRBV23-1
J: TRBJ2-3
length: 13

CDR3: CAISDRQEEKLFF
V: TRBV10-3
J: TRBJ1-4
length: 13

CDR3: CASSPDFNTEAFF
V: TRBV7-3
J: TRBJ1-1
length: 13

CDR3: CASRGLATGDTQYF
V: TRBV7-2
J: TRBJ2-3
length: 14

CDR3: CASSLGQGFTDTQYF
V: TRBV6-1
J: TRBJ2-3
length: 15

CDR3: CASRKGVTGNTIYF
V: TRBV7-2
J: TRBJ1-3
length: 14

CDR3: CASSLSGHAFYGYTF
V: TRBV27
J: TRBJ1-2
length: 15

CDR3: CASSKRTGAYGYTF
V: TRBV28
J: TRBJ1-2
length: 14

CDR3: CASRQQGAGANVLTF
V: TRBV2
J: TRBJ2-6
length: 15

CDR3: CASSHSRASMEQYF
V: TRBV3-1
J: TRBJ2-7
length: 14